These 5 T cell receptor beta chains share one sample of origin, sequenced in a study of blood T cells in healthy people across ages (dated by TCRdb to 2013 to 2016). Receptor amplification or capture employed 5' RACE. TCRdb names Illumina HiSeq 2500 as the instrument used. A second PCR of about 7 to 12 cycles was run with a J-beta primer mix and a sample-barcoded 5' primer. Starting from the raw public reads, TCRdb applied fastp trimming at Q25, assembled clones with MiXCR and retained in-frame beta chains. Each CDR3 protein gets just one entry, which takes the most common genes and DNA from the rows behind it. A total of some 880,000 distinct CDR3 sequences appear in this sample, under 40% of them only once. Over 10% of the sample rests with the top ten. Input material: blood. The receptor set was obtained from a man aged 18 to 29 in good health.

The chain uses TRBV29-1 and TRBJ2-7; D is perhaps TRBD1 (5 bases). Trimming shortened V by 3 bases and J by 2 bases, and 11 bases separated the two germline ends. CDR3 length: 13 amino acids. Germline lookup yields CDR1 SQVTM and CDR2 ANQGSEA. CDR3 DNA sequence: TGCAGCGTTGAGGAAACAGGAGCCTACGAGCAGTACTTC. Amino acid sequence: CSVEETGAYEQYF.

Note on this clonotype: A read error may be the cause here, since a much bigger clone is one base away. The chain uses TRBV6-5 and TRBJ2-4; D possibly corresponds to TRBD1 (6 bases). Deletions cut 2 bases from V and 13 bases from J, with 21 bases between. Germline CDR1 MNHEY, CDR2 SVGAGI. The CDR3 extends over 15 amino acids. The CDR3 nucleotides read TGTGCCAGCAGTTACGTGGGGGCCACATACAATGAGCAGTACTTC. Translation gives CASSYVGATYNEQYF.

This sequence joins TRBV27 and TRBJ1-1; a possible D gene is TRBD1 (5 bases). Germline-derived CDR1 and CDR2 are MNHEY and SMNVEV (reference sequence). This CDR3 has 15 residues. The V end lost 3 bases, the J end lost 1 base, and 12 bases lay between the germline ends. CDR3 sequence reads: CASSLEEGPNTEAFF. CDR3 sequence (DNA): TGTGCCAGCAGTTTGGAAGAGGGGCCGAACACTGAAGCTTTCTTT.

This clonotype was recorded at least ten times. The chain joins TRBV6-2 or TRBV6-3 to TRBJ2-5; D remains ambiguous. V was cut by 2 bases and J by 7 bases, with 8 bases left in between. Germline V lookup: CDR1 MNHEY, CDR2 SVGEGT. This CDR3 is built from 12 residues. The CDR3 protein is CASSYPWRTQYF. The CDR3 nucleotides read TGTGCCAGCAGTTACCCCTGGCGGACCCAGTACTTC.

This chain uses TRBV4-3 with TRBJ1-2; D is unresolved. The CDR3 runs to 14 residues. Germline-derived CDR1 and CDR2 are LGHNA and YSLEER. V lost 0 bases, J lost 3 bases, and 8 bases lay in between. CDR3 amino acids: CASSQEAADYGYTF. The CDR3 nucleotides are TGCGCCAGCAGCCAAGAGGCAGCCGACTATGGCTACACCTTC.